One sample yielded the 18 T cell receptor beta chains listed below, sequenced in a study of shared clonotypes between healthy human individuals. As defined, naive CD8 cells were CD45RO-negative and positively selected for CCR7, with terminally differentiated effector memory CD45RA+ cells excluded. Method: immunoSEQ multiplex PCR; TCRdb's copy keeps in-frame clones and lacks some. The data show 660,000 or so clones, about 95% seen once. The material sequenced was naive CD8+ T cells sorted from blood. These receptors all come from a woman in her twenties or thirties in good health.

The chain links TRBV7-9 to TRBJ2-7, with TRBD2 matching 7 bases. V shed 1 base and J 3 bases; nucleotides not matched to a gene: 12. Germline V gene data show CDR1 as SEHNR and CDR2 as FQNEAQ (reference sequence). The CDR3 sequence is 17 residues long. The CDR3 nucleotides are TGTGCCAGCAGCTTAGGGAGGCACGGGGGGATGGACTACGAGCAGTACTTC. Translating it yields CASSLGRHGGMDYEQYF. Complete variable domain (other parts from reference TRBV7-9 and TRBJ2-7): DTGVSQNPRHKITKRGQNVTFRCDPISEHNRLYWYRQTLGQGPEFLTYFQNEAQLEKSRLLSDRFSAERPKGSFSTLEIQRTEQGDSAMYLCASSLGRHGGMDYEQYFGPGTRLTVT.

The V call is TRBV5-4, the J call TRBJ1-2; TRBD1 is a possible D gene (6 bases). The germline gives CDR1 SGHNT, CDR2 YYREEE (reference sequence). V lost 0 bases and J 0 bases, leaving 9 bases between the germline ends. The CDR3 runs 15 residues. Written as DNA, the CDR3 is TGTGCCAGCAGCTTGGAAGGGGGATCTAACTATGGCTACACCTTC. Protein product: CASSLEGGSNYGYTF.

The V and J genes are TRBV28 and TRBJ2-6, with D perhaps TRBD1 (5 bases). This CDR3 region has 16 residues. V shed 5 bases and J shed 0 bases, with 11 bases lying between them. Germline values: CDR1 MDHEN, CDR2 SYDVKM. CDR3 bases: TGTGCCAGCAGTGCTACGACAGTCTCTGGGGCCAACGTCCTGACTTTC. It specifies CASSATTVSGANVLTF. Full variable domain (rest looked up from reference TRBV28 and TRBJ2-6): DVKVTQSSRYLVKRTGEKVFLECVQDMDHENMFWYRQDPGLGLRLIYFSYDVKMKEKGDIPEGYSVSREKKERFSLILESASTNQTSMYLCASSATTVSGANVLTFGAGSRLTVL.

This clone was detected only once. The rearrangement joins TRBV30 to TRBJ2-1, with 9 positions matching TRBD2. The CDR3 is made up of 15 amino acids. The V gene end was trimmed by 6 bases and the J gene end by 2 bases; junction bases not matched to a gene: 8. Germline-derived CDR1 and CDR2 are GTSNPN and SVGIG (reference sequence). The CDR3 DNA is TGTGCCTGTGTCATAGCGGGAGCCCCCTACAATGAGCAGTTCTTC. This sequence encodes CACVIAGAPYNEQFF.

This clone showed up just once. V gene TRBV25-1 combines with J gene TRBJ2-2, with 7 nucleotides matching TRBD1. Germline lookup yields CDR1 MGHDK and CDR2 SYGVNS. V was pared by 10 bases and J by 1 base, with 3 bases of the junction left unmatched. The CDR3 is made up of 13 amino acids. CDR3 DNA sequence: TGTGCCACCACAGGGGAGAACACCGGGGAGCTGTTTTTT. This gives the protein CATTGENTGELFF.

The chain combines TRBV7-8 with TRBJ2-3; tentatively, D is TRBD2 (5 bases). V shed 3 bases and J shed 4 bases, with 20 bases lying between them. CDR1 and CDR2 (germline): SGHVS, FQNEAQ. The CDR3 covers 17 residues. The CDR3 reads CASSFGRLLLASDTQYF. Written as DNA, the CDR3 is TGTGCCAGCAGCTTTGGACGTCTACTCCTAGCTTCAGATACGCAGTATTTT.

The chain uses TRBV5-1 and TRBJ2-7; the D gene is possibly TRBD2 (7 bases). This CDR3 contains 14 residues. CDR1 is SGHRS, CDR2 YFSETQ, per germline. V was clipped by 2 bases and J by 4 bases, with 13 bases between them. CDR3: CASSFGGPPYEQYF. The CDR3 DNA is TGCGCCAGCAGCTTCGGGGGGCCTCCGTACGAGCAGTACTTC. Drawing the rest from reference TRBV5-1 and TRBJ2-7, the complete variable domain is KAGVTQTPRYLIKTRGQQVTLSCSPISGHRSVSWYQQTPGQGLQFLFEYFSETQRNKGNFPGRFSGRQFSNSRSEMNVSTLELGDSALYLCASSFGGPPYEQYFGPGTRLTVT.

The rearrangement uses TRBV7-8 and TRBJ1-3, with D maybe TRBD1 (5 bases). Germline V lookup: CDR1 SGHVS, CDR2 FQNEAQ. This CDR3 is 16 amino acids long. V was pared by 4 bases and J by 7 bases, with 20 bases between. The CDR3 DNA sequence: TGTGCCAGCAGCTCCGGCATAGGTCAGGGCCCGAACACCATATATTTT. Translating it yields CASSSGIGQGPNTIYF.

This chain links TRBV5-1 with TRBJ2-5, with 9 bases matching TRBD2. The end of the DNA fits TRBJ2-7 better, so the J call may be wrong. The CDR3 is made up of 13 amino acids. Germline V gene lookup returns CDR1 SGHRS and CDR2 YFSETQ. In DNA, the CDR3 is TGCGCCAGCGCACTAGCGGGTAGCTACGAGCAGTACTTC. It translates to CASALAGSYEQYF.

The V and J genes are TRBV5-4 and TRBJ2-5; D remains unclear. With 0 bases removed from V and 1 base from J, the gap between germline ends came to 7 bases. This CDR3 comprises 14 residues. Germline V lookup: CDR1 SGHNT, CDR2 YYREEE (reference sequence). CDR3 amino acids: CASSLVGLQETQYF. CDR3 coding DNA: TGTGCCAGCAGCTTGGTGGGTCTCCAAGAGACCCAGTACTTC. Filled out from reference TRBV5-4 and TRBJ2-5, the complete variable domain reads ETGVTQSPTHLIKTRGQQVTLRCSSQSGHNTVSWYQQALGQGPQFIFQYYREEENGRGNFPPRFSGLQFPNYSSELNVNALELDDSALYLCASSLVGLQETQYFGPGTRLLVL.

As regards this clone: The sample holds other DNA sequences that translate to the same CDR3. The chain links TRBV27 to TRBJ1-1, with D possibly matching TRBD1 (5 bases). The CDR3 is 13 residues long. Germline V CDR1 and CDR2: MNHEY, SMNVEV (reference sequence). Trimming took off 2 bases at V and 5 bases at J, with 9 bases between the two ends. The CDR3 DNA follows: TGTGCCAGCAGTTTAGGGCGGGGGACTGAAGCTTTCTTT. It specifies CASSLGRGTEAFF.

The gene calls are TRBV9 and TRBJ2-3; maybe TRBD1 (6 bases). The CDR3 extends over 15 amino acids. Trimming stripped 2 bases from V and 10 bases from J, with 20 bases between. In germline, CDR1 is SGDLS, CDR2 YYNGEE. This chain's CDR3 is CASSVGGSVRAPQYF. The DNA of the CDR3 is TGTGCCAGCAGCGTTGGGGGCTCGGTGAGGGCTCCGCAGTATTTT.

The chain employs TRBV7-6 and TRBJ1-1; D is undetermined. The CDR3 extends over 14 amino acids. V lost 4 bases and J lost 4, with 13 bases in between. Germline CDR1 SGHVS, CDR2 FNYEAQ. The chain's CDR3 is CASSSTGGSTEAFF. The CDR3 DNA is TGTGCCAGCAGCTCCACTGGTGGTTCCACTGAAGCTTTCTTT.

For the CDR3, the DNA is TGTGCCAGCAGTGAACAGGGGACAGATACGCAGTATTTT. It translates to CASSEQGTDTQYF. This chain uses TRBV27 with TRBJ2-3, with 7 bases aligning to TRBD1. The CDR3 length is 13 residues. Losses at the gene ends were 5 bases for V and 3 bases for J; bases not matched to a gene: 2. Per the germline V gene, CDR1 is MNHEY and CDR2 is SMNVEV (reference sequence).

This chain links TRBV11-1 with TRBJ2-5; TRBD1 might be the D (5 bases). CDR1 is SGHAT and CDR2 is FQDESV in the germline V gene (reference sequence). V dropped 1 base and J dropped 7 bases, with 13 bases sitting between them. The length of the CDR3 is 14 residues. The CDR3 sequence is CASSLGPRVGTQYF. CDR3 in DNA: TGTGCCAGCAGCTTAGGGCCCAGGGTGGGGACCCAGTACTTC.

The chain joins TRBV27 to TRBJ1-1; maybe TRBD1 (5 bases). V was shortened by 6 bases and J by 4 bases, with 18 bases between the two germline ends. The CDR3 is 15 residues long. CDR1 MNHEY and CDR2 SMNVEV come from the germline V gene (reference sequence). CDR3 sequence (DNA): TGTGCCAGCAGAACCTGGACGGGGGGTGGCACTGAAGCTTTCTTT. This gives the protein CASRTWTGGGTEAFF.

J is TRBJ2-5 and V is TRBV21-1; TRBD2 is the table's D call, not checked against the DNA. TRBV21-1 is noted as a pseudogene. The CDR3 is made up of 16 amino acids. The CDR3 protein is CAHGASGSRDSETQYF. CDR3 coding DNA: TGTGCCCACGGGGCTAGCGGGAGTAGGGATTCAGAGACCCAGTACTTC.

This chain's CDR3 is CASSSGNRAEKLFF. CDR3 in DNA: TGTGCCAGCAGCTCAGGGAACAGGGCAGAAAAACTGTTTTTT. The chain employs TRBV7-9 and TRBJ1-4, with D possibly being TRBD1 (6 bases). The ends were cut back, 4 bases at V and 8 bases at J, with 14 bases in the middle. The CDR3 totals 14 residues. Germline V CDR1 and CDR2: SEHNR, FQNEAQ (reference sequence).